Listed below are T cell receptor beta chains from one sample, sequenced in a study of T-cell memory formation after mild COVID-19. One entry per CDR3 protein results from TCRdb running MiXCR on the 5' RACE reads. The repertoire holds under 85,000 distinct CDR3 sequences, with more than 11% as singletons. Material for sequencing was PBMCs or a T cell subset sorted from them (not recorded which). Every receptor here comes from an adult woman who had mild COVID-19 (a few samples of this study predate the infection). Cell type and time point are not known. The conserved cysteine and the conserved F or W are not part of the CDR3 here.

v_gene	j_gene	len	CDR3aa
TRBV4-2	TRBJ2-7	13	ASSQGLAGGQEQY
TRBV12-3/TRBV12-4	TRBJ2-5	11	ASTGTGRETQY
TRBV20-1	TRBJ2-3	12	SARPLGSGDTQY
TRBV15	TRBJ1-2	12	ATSRGLGDYGYT
TRBV12-3/TRBV12-4	TRBJ2-7	11	ASSGSPAQEQY
TRBV7-6	TRBJ2-3	11	ASSYTSTDTQY
TRBV9	TRBJ2-2	12	ASSPQGNTGELF
TRBV11-2	TRBJ2-1	15	ASSFPRAGSIENEQF
TRBV5-1	TRBJ2-7	12	ASSLAEAGPEQY
TRBV15	TRBJ2-7	13	ATSSSWGSSYEQY
TRBV24-1	TRBJ2-1	16	ATSDSLWTGLSYNEQF
TRBV4-1	TRBJ2-7	14	ASSLVPGHQEYEQY
TRBV7-9	TRBJ1-2	12	ASSAPGPFYGYT
TRBV19	TRBJ2-7	14	ASSIAADRATYEQY
TRBV12-3/TRBV12-4	TRBJ2-1	14	ASSWGGPNSYNEQF
TRBV7-9	TRBJ2-1	13	ASGPRIAGYNEQF
TRBV7-9	TRBJ2-1	13	ASSITGGAYNEQF
TRBV6-5	TRBJ2-5	11	ASSYGPNKAQY
TRBV9	TRBJ2-1	12	ASSPEGSYNEQF
TRBV27	TRBJ1-5	12	ASSLSGLNQPQH
TRBV4-1	TRBJ2-3	14	ASSQEKRGSTDTQY
TRBV20-1	TRBJ1-1	12	SARDGGRDTEAF
TRBV14	TRBJ1-4	13	ASSLGRGGNEKLF
TRBV7-7	TRBJ2-5	13	ASSSGPRLGETQY
TRBV4-3	TRBJ2-1	11	ASSQGGLAKQF
TRBV4-1	TRBJ1-1	12	ASSREQGPTEAF
TRBV30	TRBJ1-2	10	AWSDTDYGYT
TRBV4-3	TRBJ2-5	14	ASSQAGTSGMETQY
TRBV11-3	TRBJ2-1	11	ASSQTGGGEQF
TRBV12-5	TRBJ2-7	11	AHQGVYYYEQY
TRBV5-5	TRBJ2-1	14	ASSAPGLAGYNEQF
TRBV5-4	TRBJ2-3	13	ASSSIAVSTDTQY
TRBV24-1	TRBJ2-1	12	ATGLGGSRDEQF
TRBV12-3/TRBV12-4	TRBJ2-7	14	ASSLGSYGIRNEQY
TRBV4-3	TRBJ2-1	14	ASSQDLAGPYNEQF
TRBV29-1	TRBJ2-7	9	SVGNAYERY
TRBV29-1	TRBJ2-7	9	SVVSSYEQY
TRBV27	TRBJ2-5	11	ASSGVGLEAQY
TRBV25-1	TRBJ2-3	15	ASSEWASGGPTDTQY
TRBV4-2	TRBJ2-7	15	ASSQPRGTSGFYEQY
TRBV4-2	TRBJ2-7	12	ASSQVGGRGEQY
TRBV25-1	TRBJ2-7	11	ASSESRSYEQY
TRBV5-4	TRBJ2-7	13	ASSHGQGVSYEQY
TRBV10-3	TRBJ2-3	10	AISEGADTQY
TRBV7-8	TRBJ2-3	13	ASSFLAGGTDTQY
TRBV5-1	TRBJ2-1	13	ASSQGQGEYNEQF
TRBV4-1	TRBJ2-3	13	ASSQVVTSTDTQY
TRBV4-1	TRBJ1-6	18	ASSQDLGVYDRGHNSPLH
TRBV5-1	TRBJ2-3	12	ASSVGLASDTQY
TRBV4-1	TRBJ2-5	13	ASSQDPTSGETQY
TRBV5-1	TRBJ2-1	14	ASSLSVGAFYNEQF
TRBV4-1	TRBJ2-7	12	ASSQGRESYEQY
TRBV24-1	TRBJ2-5	14	ATSEGGGPSRETQY
TRBV4-3	TRBJ1-1	13	ASSLGSHPGTEAF
TRBV12-3/TRBV12-4	TRBJ2-1	13	ASSLAGLAEGEQF
TRBV12-3/TRBV12-4	TRBJ1-2	9	ASSLGTSYT
TRBV9	TRBJ1-2	13	ASSVIEGENYGYT